The clone carrying this T cell receptor (beta chain) was found a few times. Its specificity is unknown. CDR1 is MNHEY and CDR2 is SMNVEV in the germline V gene (reference sequence). Trimming cost V 6 bases and J 4 bases; bases outside gene matches: 5. There are 13 residues in the CDR3. This specimen belongs to a study of cytomegalovirus exposure and HLA in healthy donors. General observations from the study: In vitro checks showed that a few CMV-associated chains really do target CMV antigens. In a later analysis, specific HLA alleles were associated with 15,000 to 20,000 TCR beta sequences at a 0.05 false discovery rate. The only immune exposure information that was available was CMV serostatus.

PCR employed 60 Vbeta and 13 Jbeta primers. The table came from immunoSEQ multiplex PCR; TCRdb's copy has only in-frame clones and leaves some out. The repertoire holds under 150,000 clones, with roughly 10% as singletons. This chain joins TRBV27 and TRBJ1-1, with TRBD1 identical over 7 bases. Source material: PBMCs. This TCR came from a male donor in good health and CMV-seronegative. The CDR3 sequence: CASSLQGTTEAFF. Here the CDR3 DNA reads TGTGCCAGCAGCCTACAGGGGACCACTGAAGCTTTCTTT.